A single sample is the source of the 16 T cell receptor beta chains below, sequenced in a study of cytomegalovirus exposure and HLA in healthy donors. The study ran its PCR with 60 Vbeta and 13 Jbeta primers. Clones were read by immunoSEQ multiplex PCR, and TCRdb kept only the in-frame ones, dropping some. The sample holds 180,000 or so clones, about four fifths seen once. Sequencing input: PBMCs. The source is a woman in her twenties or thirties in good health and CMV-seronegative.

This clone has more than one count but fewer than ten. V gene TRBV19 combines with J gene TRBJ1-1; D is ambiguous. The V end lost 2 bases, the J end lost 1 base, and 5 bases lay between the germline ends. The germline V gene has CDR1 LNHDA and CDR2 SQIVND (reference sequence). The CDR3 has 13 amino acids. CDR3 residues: CASSIMANTEAFF. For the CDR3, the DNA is TGTGCCAGTAGTATAATGGCGAACACTGAAGCTTTCTTT.

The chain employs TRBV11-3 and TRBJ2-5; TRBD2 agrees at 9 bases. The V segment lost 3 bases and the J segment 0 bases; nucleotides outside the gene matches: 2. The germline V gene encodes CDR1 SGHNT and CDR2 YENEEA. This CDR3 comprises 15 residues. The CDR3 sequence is CASSLGGGDQETQYF. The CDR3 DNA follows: TGTGCCAGCAGCTTGGGCGGGGGGGACCAAGAGACCCAGTACTTC.

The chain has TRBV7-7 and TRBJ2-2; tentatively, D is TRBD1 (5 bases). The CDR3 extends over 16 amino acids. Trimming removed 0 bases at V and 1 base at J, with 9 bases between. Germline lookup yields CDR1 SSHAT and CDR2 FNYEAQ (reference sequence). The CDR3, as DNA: TGTGCCAGCAGCTTAGCGCTAGGACAGAACACCGGGGAGCTGTTTTTT. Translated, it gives CASSLALGQNTGELFF.

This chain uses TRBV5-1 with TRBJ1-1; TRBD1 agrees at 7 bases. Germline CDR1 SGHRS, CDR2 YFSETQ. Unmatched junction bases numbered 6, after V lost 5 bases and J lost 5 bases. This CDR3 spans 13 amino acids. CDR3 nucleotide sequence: TGCGCCAGCAGGTGGACAGGCGGGACTGAAGCTTTCTTT. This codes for CASRWTGGTEAFF.

CDR3 nucleotide sequence: TGTGCCAGCTCACCACCTAGCGGGGAAACAGATACGCAGTATTTT. This translates into CASSPPSGETDTQYF. The chain recombines TRBV18 with TRBJ2-3; TRBD2 matches 8 bases. The V gene's germline CDR1 is KGHSH and CDR2 LQKENI. The length of the CDR3 is 15 residues. V was clipped by 0 bases and J by 3 bases; unmatched bases: 2.

CDR3 sequence: CASSPWDRRGEKLFF. The CDR3, as DNA: TGTGCCAGCTCACCTTGGGACAGAAGGGGGGAAAAACTGTTTTTT. This chain joins TRBV18 and TRBJ1-4, with 7 positions matching TRBD1. CDR1 and CDR2 from the germline V gene are KGHSH and LQKENI. CDR3 length equals 15 residues. Unmatched junction bases numbered 9, after V lost 3 bases and J lost 8 bases. Full variable domain (missing parts from reference TRBV18 and TRBJ1-4): NAGVMQNPRHLVRRRGQEARLRCSPMKGHSHVYWYRQLPEEGLKFMVYLQKENIIDESGMPKERFSAEFPKEGPSILRIQQVVRGDSAAYFCASSPWDRRGEKLFFGSGTQLSVL.

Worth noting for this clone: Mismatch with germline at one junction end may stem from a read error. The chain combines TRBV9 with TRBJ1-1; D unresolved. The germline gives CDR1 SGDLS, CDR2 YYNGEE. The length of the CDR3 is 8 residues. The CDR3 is CASIKTYF. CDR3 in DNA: TGTGCCAGCATAAAAACTTACTTT.

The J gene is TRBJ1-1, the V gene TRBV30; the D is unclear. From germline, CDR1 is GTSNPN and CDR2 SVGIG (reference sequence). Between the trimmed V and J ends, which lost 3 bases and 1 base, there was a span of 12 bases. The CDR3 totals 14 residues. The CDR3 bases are TGTGCCTGGAGGTTGGCTTCTAGGAACACTGAAGCTTTCTTT. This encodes CAWRLASRNTEAFF.

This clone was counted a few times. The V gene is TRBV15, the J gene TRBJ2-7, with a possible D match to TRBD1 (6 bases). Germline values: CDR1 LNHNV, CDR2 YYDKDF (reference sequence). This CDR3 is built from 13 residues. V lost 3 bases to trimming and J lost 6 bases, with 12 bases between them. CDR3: CATSRTGPSEQYF. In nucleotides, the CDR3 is TGTGCCACCAGCAGGACAGGTCCCTCCGAGCAGTACTTC. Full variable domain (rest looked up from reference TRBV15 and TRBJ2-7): DAMVIQNPRYQVTQFGKPVTLSCSQTLNHNVMYWYQQKSSQAPKLLFHYYDKDFNNEADTPDNFQSRRPNTSFCFLDIRSPGLGDTAMYLCATSRTGPSEQYFGPGTRLTVT.

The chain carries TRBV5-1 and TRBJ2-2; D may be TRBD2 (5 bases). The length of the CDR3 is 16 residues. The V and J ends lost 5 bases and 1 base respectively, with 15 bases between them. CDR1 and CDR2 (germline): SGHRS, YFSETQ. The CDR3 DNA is TGCGCCAGCAGTTGGTCGGCCGGAGGGAACACCGGGGAGCTGTTTTTT. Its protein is CASSWSAGGNTGELFF. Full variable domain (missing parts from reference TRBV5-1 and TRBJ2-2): KAGVTQTPRYLIKTRGQQVTLSCSPISGHRSVSWYQQTPGQGLQFLFEYFSETQRNKGNFPGRFSGRQFSNSRSEMNVSTLELGDSALYLCASSWSAGGNTGELFFGEGSRLTVL.

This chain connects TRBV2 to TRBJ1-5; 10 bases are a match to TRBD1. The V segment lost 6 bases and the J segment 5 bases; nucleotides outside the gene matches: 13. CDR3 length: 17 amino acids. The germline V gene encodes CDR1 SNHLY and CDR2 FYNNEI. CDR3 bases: TGTGCCAGCAGCTCCCCTTCCGGGACAGGGGTTGATCAGCCCCAGCATTTT. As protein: CASSSPSGTGVDQPQHF.

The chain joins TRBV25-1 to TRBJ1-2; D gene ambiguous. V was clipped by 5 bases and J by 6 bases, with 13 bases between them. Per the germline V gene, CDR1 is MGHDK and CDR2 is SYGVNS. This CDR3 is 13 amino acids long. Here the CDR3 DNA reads TGTGCCAGCAGTACTCTAACTGCGCATGGCTACACCTTC. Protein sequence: CASSTLTAHGYTF.

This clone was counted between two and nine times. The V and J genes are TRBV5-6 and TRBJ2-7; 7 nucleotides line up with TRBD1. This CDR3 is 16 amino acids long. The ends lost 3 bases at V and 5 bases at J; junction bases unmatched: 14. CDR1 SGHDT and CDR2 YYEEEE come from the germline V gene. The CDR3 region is CASSWGTDIISHEQYF. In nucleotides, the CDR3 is TGTGCCAGCAGCTGGGGGACAGACATCATTTCCCACGAGCAGTACTTC.

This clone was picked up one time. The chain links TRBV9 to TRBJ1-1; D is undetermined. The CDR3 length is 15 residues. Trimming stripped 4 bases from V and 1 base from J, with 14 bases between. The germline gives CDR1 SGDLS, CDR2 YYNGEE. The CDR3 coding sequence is TGTGCCAGCAGCCCCCGCCCAGGCCAGAACACTGAAGCTTTCTTT. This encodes CASSPRPGQNTEAFF.

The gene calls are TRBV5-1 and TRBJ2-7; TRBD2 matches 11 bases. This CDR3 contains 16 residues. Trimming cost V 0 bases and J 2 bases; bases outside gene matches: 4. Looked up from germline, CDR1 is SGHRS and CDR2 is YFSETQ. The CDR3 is CASSLGLAGGPYEQYF. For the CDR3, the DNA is TGCGCCAGCAGCTTGGGGCTAGCGGGGGGTCCCTACGAGCAGTACTTC.

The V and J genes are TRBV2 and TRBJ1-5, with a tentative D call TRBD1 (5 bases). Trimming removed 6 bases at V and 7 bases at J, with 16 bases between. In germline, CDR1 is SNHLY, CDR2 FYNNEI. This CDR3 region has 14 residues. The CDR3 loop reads CASRRGGSGQPQHF. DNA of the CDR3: TGTGCCAGCAGGAGGGGAGGGTCGGGACAGCCCCAGCATTTT.